The 29 T cell receptor beta chains below were found in one sample sequenced in a study of T cell responses to AZD1222 COVID-19 vaccine. Sequencing used immunoSEQ multiplex PCR; TCRdb keeps in-frame clones, though not all of them. The data show around 130,000 clones, with about 85% seen just once and around 3% held by the top ten. Sequenced material: peripheral blood, taken 28 days after the second AZD1222 dose. The receptors were gathered from an adult who received the AZD1222 COVID-19 vaccine.

This clone showed up just a few times. The chain employs TRBV27 and TRBJ1-1; no clear D gene. With 2 bases removed from V and 1 base from J, the gap between germline ends came to 8 bases. From germline, CDR1 is MNHEY and CDR2 SMNVEV (reference sequence). CDR3 length equals 14 residues. CDR3 bases: TGTGCCAGCAGTTTAACCCGTTGGAACACTGAAGCTTTCTTT. Its protein is CASSLTRWNTEAFF.

This chain links TRBV6-5 with TRBJ2-6, with D tentatively TRBD2 (6 bases). Germline assignment: CDR1 MNHEY and CDR2 SVGAGI. The germline V and J ends were trimmed by 4 bases and 8 bases, with 12 bases remaining between them. CDR3 length equals 14 residues. The CDR3 sequence is CASSSTEGTNVLTF. As DNA, the CDR3 is TGTGCCAGCAGTTCAACGGAGGGTACCAACGTCCTGACTTTC.

V gene TRBV18 combines with J gene TRBJ2-7, with TRBD2 matching 7 bases. The CDR3 is 12 amino acids. J gave up 12 bases and V 0 bases, and 5 bases lay outside the gene matches. The germline V gene has CDR1 KGHSH and CDR2 LQKENI. The CDR3 bases are TGTGCCAGCTCACCACCGGGAGGGTACGGGTACTTC. The encoded protein is CASSPPGGYGYF.

The chain is built from TRBV4-3 and TRBJ2-6; D is unresolved. Trimming stripped 0 bases from V and 0 bases from J, with 9 bases between. Germline V gene lookup returns CDR1 LGHNA and CDR2 YSLEER. The CDR3 loop spans 17 amino acids. The CDR3, as DNA: TGCGCCAGCAGCCAAGATGCGTCAGCCTCTGGGGCCAACGTCCTGACTTTC. Its protein is CASSQDASASGANVLTF.

The genes are TRBV30 and TRBJ1-6; TRBD1 matches 8 bases. The CDR3 consists of 13 residues. The V segment lost 7 bases and the J segment 6 bases; nucleotides outside the gene matches: 5. Germline CDR1 and CDR2: GTSNPN and SVGIG (reference sequence). CDR3 nucleotides: TGTGCCTCGCAAGGACAGGGTAATTCACCCCTCCACTTT. Amino acid sequence: CASQGQGNSPLHF.

The chain links TRBV11-2 to TRBJ1-4; D call uncertain. With 5 bases removed from V and 7 bases from J, the gap between germline ends came to 17 bases. In germline, CDR1 is SGHAT, CDR2 FQNNGV. The CDR3 sequence is 15 residues long. The CDR3 DNA reads as TGTGCCAGCAGCCCCGGCAGCAGGCGGTTTGAAAAACTGTTTTTT. Translating it yields CASSPGSRRFEKLFF.

A single count supports this clone. V gene TRBV21-1 combines with J gene TRBJ1-1; the table assigns TRBD1, which was not confirmed against the DNA. TRBV21-1 is a pseudogene segment. CDR3 length equals 16 residues. CDR3 amino acids: CASSKAQGMRTTEAFF. The CDR3 nucleotides are TGTGCCAGCAGCAAAGCGCAGGGAATGCGGACCACTGAAGCTTTCTTT.

V usage is TRBV12-3 or TRBV12-4 and J usage is TRBJ2-1; D remains unclear. The germline V and J ends were trimmed by 6 bases and 4 bases, with 4 bases remaining between them. The CDR3 has 11 amino acids. The CDR3 is CASSHYNEQFF. DNA for the CDR3: TGTGCCAGCAGCCATTACAATGAGCAGTTCTTC.

In its sample, this clone was seen once. This chain uses TRBV5-1 with TRBJ1-2, with D tentatively TRBD1 (5 bases). The CDR3 extends over 14 amino acids. Germline loops: CDR1 SGHRS, CDR2 YFSETQ. Trimming removed 0 bases from V and 4 bases from J, with 10 bases in between. The CDR3 sequence is CASSLDLGRYGYTF. The DNA for the CDR3 is TGCGCCAGCAGCTTGGATCTGGGGCGCTATGGCTACACCTTC.

The rearrangement joins TRBV19 to TRBJ1-2; D is undetermined. This CDR3 contains 18 residues. Germline V gene lookup returns CDR1 LNHDA and CDR2 SQIVND (reference sequence). Trimming stripped 6 bases from V and 2 bases from J, with 25 bases between. The CDR3 nucleotides read TGTGCCAGTAGCCCCCCATTTCCCGAGACGCCGCGGAACTATGGCTACACCTTC. It is translated as CASSPPFPETPRNYGYTF.

The rearrangement uses TRBV6-4 and TRBJ2-6, with D possibly called TRBD1 or TRBD2 (6 bases each). The CDR3 is made up of 19 amino acids. The V and J ends lost 0 bases and 2 bases respectively, with 17 bases between them. Germline V gene lookup returns CDR1 MRHNA and CDR2 SNTAGT. This chain's CDR3 is CASSDSNLGGRTGANVLTF. In nucleotides, the CDR3 is TGTGCCAGCAGTGACTCGAATCTGGGGGGCAGAACTGGGGCCAACGTCCTGACTTTC.

This clone occurred once. The V and J genes are TRBV4-1 and TRBJ1-3; D not certain. CDR1 MGHRA and CDR2 YSYEKL come from the germline V gene. CDR3 size: 12 residues. Trimming shortened V by 1 base and J by 4 bases, and 2 bases separated the two germline ends. CDR3 amino acids: CASSQAGNTIYF. CDR3 nucleotide sequence: TGCGCCAGCAGCCAAGCCGGAAACACCATATATTTT.

The chain employs TRBV7-2 and TRBJ1-4; D not certain. CDR1 and CDR2 from the germline V gene are SGHTA and FQGNSA. The CDR3 covers 15 residues. Deletions cut 1 base from V and 7 bases from J, with 13 bases between. The CDR3 nucleotides are TGTGCCAGCAGCTTAGATGCTGGGAGCAGTGAAAAACTGTTTTTT. Protein sequence: CASSLDAGSSEKLFF.

The V call is TRBV5-1, the J call TRBJ2-5, with 7 bases matching TRBD2. Per germline, CDR1 SGHRS and CDR2 YFSETQ. The ends lost 2 bases at V and 9 bases at J; junction bases unmatched: 10. The CDR3 is made up of 14 amino acids. CDR3: CASSFGLGVWAQYF. The DNA of the CDR3 is TGCGCCAGCAGCTTCGGACTAGGGGTATGGGCCCAGTACTTC.

The sample holds a few counts of this clone. The chain is built from TRBV11-2 and TRBJ1-4, with 8 positions matching TRBD1. The germline CDR1 and CDR2 sequences are SGHAT and FQNNGV. V trimming: 2 bases; J trimming: 4 bases; junction bases outside the gene matches: 6. The length of the CDR3 is 16 residues. CDR3 DNA: TGTGCCAGCAGCTTAACCAGGGGGCTTAATAATGAAAAACTGTTTTTT. This sequence encodes CASSLTRGLNNEKLFF.

J is TRBJ2-2 and V is TRBV11-3, with D perhaps matching TRBD1 (5 bases). The germline V gene encodes CDR1 SGHNT and CDR2 YENEEA. V lost 3 bases and J lost 5, with 10 bases in between. This CDR3 has 14 amino acids. This CDR3 reads CASSFEGATGELFF. Here the CDR3 DNA reads TGTGCCAGCAGCTTCGAAGGGGCGACCGGGGAGCTGTTTTTT.

The table lists this clone with a few counts. The chain is built from TRBV4-1 and TRBJ1-3, with D perhaps TRBD1 (5 bases). The V end was cut by 2 bases, the J end by 0 bases, with 8 bases between. The CDR3 sequence is 15 residues long. The germline gives CDR1 MGHRA, CDR2 YSYEKL. The CDR3 here is CASSQLQVSGNTIYF. The DNA of the CDR3 is TGCGCCAGCAGCCAACTACAGGTCTCTGGAAACACCATATATTTT.

The V call is TRBV18, the J call TRBJ1-5; D ambiguous. Between the trimmed V and J ends, which lost 3 bases and 3 bases, there was a span of 9 bases. There are 14 residues in the CDR3. Germline V gives CDR1 KGHSH, CDR2 LQKENI. In nucleotides, the CDR3 is TGTGCCAGCTCACCCGGGCAGTCCAATCAGCCCCAGCATTTT. It translates to CASSPGQSNQPQHF.

This chain links TRBV6-1 with TRBJ1-5; D gene ambiguous. Trimming took 1 base from V and 5 from J, leaving 9 bases between them. CDR3 length: 14 residues. Germline values: CDR1 MNHNS, CDR2 SASEGT. The CDR3 DNA reads TGTGCCAGCAGTGAAGTCAGCCGATATCAGCCCCAGCATTTT. Amino acid sequence: CASSEVSRYQPQHF.

The V and J genes are TRBV19 and TRBJ1-2; D might be TRBD1 (5 bases). V gave up 3 bases and J gave up 4 bases, with 18 bases separating them. This CDR3 is 16 amino acids long. The V gene's germline CDR1 is LNHDA and CDR2 SQIVND (reference sequence). The CDR3 here is CASSIGGGVEGYGYTF. DNA for the CDR3: TGTGCCAGTAGTATCGGAGGAGGGGTAGAGGGCTATGGCTACACCTTC. The variable domain in full, completed from reference TRBV19 and TRBJ1-2, reads DGGITQSPKYLFRKEGQNVTLSCEQNLNHDAMYWYRQDPGQGLRLIYYSQIVNDFQKGDIAEGYSVSREKKESFPLTVTSAQKNPTAFYLCASSIGGGVEGYGYTFGSGTRLTVV.

This clone has only a few counts. V is TRBV3-1 (or the pseudogene TRBV3-2) and J is TRBJ1-4; D is unresolved. Germline CDR1 reads LGHDT; CDR2 reads YNNKEL (reference sequence). Trimming pared 1 base from V and 8 bases from J, leaving 8 bases between. The length of the CDR3 is 13 residues. The CDR3 sequence: CASSQAGNEKLFF. In DNA form, the CDR3 reads TGTGCCAGCAGCCAAGCGGGAAACGAAAAACTGTTTTTT.

J is TRBJ1-6 and V is TRBV6-5; the match to TRBD1 covers 7 bases. Germline V gives CDR1 MNHEY, CDR2 SVGAGI. V trimming: 0 bases; J trimming: 5 bases; junction bases outside the gene matches: 4. The CDR3 loop spans 16 amino acids. The CDR3 sequence is CASSYSGTVDNSPLHF. CDR3 DNA: TGTGCCAGCAGTTACTCCGGGACAGTGGATAATTCACCCCTCCACTTT.

The chain uses TRBV6-1 and TRBJ1-1; D might be TRBD1 (5 bases). V lost 2 bases, J lost 10 bases, and 17 bases lay in between. The germline V gene has CDR1 MNHNS and CDR2 SASEGT. The CDR3 contains 14 residues. CDR3 DNA sequence: TGTGCCAGCAGTGAATTAGAGGGGATCGCGCGAGCTTTCTTT. This sequence encodes CASSELEGIARAFF.

The chain's CDR3 is CASSQLAGGPHNEQFF. In nucleotides, the CDR3 is TGCGCCAGCAGCCAGCTAGCGGGGGGGCCACACAATGAGCAGTTCTTC. V gene TRBV4-1 combines with J gene TRBJ2-1; 12 bases map to TRBD2. Unmatched junction bases numbered 5, after V lost 3 bases and J lost 5 bases. The CDR3 consists of 16 residues. CDR1 is MGHRA and CDR2 is YSYEKL in the germline V gene.

The gene calls are TRBV7-6 and TRBJ2-1; D may be TRBD1 (5 bases). The germline gives CDR1 SGHVS, CDR2 FNYEAQ. Trimming removed 1 base at V and 2 bases at J, with 12 bases between. The CDR3 loop spans 16 amino acids. This CDR3 is CASSLEYAGTYNEQFF. The CDR3 DNA sequence: TGTGCCAGCAGCTTAGAATACGCAGGGACCTACAATGAGCAGTTCTTC.

This chain uses TRBV29-1 with TRBJ1-2; D is undetermined. The CDR3 spans 12 residues. Per germline, CDR1 SQVTM and CDR2 ANQGSEA. V lost 5 bases, J lost 1 base, and 8 bases lay in between. CDR3 coding DNA: TGCAGCGTTCGCGTCAGTAACTATGGCTACACCTTC. Amino acid sequence: CSVRVSNYGYTF.

The rearrangement uses TRBV10-2 and TRBJ2-3; the match to TRBD2 covers 7 bases. The CDR3 contains 12 residues. J gave up 6 bases and V 5 bases, and 2 bases lay outside the gene matches. From germline, CDR1 is WSHSY and CDR2 SAAADI. Here the CDR3 reads CASSLGGDTQYF. The CDR3 DNA is TGCGCCAGCAGTCTCGGGGGGGATACGCAGTATTTT.

The rearrangement uses TRBV14 and TRBJ1-2; D is undetermined. Germline CDR1 reads SGHDN; CDR2 reads FVKESK. Trimming removed 3 bases from V and 8 bases from J, with 10 bases in between. The CDR3 is 12 residues long. Here the CDR3 reads CASSQGFQGYTF. The CDR3 nucleotides are TGTGCCAGCAGCCAGGGGTTTCAGGGCTACACCTTC. Drawing the rest from reference TRBV14 and TRBJ1-2, the complete variable domain is EAGVTQFPSHSVIEKGQTVTLRCDPISGHDNLYWYRRVMGKEIKFLLHFVKESKQDESGMPNNRFLAERTGGTYSTLKVQPAELEDSGVYFCASSQGFQGYTFGSGTRLTVV.

This clone was counted a single time. The chain links TRBV4-2 to TRBJ1-3; D is unclear. The CDR3 is 16 amino acids. Trimming stripped 0 bases from V and 3 bases from J, with 12 bases between. CDR1 and CDR2 from the germline V gene are LGHNA and YNFKEQ. CDR3 DNA sequence: TGTGCCAGCAGCCAAGATCCCCGGGGATTTGGAAACACCATATATTTT. Encoded protein: CASSQDPRGFGNTIYF.